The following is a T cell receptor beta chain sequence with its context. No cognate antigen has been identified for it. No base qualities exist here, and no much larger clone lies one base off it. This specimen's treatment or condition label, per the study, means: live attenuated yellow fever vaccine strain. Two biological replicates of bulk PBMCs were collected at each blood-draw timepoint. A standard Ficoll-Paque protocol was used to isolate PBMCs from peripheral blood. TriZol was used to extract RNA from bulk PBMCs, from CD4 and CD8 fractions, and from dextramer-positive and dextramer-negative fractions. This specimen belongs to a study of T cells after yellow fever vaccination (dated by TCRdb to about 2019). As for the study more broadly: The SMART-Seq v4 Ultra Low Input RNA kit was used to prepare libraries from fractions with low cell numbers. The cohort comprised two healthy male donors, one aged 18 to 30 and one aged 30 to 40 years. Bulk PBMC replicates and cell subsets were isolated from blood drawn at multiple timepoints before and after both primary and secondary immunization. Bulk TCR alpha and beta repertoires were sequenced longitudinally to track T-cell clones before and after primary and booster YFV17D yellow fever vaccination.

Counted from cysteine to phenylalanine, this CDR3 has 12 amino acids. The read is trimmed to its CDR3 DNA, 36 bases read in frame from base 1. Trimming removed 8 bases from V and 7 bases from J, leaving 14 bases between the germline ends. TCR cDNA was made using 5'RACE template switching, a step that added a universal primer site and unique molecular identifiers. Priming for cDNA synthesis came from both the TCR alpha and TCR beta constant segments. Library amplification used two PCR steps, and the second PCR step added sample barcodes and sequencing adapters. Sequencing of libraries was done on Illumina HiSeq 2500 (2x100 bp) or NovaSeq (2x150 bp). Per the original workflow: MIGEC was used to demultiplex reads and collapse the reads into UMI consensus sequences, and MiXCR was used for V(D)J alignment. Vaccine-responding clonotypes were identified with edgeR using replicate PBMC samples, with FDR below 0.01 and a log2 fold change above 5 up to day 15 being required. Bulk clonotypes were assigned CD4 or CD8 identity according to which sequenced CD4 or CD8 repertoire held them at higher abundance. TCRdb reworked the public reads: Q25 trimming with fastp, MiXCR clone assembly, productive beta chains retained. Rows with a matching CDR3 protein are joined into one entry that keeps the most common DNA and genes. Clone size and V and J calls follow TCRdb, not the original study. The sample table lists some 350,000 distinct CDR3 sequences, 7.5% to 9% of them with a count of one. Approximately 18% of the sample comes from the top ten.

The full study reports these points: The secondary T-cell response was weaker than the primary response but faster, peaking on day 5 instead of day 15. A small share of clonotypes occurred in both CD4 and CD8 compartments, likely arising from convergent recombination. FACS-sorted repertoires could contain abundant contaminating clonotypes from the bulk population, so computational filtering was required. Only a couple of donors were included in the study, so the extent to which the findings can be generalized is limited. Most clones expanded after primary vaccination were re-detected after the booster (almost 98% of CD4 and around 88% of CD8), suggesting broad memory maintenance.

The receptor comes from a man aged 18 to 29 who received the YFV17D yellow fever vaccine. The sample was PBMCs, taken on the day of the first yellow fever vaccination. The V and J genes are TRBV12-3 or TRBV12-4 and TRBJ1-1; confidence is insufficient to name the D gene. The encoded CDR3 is CASGWVNLEAFF. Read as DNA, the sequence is TGTGCCAGCGGTTGGGTGAACCTTGAAGCTTTCTTT.